This T cell receptor (beta chain) was sequenced during a study of blood T cell repertoires in COVID-19. Germline CDR1 GTSNPN, CDR2 SVGIG (reference sequence). The J segment lost 2 bases and the V segment lost 8 bases, leaving 15 bases of the junction unmatched. There are 17 residues in the CDR3. Researchers sorted participants into cohorts using their self-reported clinical history. This table comes from immunoSEQ multiplex PCR, and its TCRdb copy is limited to in-frame clones, with some not included. This sample carries hundreds of thousands of clones, 70% to 90% of them seen once, and the ten largest clones take 9.5%.

Sequenced: PBMCs or T cells enriched from blood (not recorded which). This chain connects TRBV30 to TRBJ2-2; 9 bases are shared with TRBD2. This sequence originates from a middle-aged woman who had recovered from COVID-19. Here the CDR3 reads CAAISAGGTRNTGELFF. CDR3 nucleotides: TGTGCCGCCATTTCGGCGGGAGGGACTAGAAACACCGGGGAGCTGTTTTTT.